This T cell receptor beta chain was sequenced in a study of blood T cell repertoires in COVID-19. Study information: Nucleic acid was either cDNA or gDNA, and it came from T cells, B-cell-depleted T cells, or PBMCs.

Germline values: CDR1 MNHEY, CDR2 SMNVEV (reference sequence). The CDR3 totals 15 residues. The V end lost 4 bases, the J end lost 6 bases, and 19 bases lay between the germline ends. Original methodology: Reference gene primer amplification yielded estimated nucleated cell counts. Clones were sequenced by immunoSEQ multiplex PCR, and TCRdb holds only the in-frame ones, with some missing. The V and J calls and clone size come from that table; D and trimming were worked out from the DNA. The data contain 250,000 to 300,000 clones, 89% of them singletons. The origin of this receptor is a man aged 50-60 years with acute or convalescent COVID-19. The chain combines TRBV27 with TRBJ2-7, with a tentative D call TRBD1 (5 bases). Sequenced input: peripheral blood. The CDR3 DNA sequence: TGTGCCAGCAGTTATAAGGGGCAGGGATGGTTCGAGCAGTACTTC. Amino acids: CASSYKGQGWFEQYF.